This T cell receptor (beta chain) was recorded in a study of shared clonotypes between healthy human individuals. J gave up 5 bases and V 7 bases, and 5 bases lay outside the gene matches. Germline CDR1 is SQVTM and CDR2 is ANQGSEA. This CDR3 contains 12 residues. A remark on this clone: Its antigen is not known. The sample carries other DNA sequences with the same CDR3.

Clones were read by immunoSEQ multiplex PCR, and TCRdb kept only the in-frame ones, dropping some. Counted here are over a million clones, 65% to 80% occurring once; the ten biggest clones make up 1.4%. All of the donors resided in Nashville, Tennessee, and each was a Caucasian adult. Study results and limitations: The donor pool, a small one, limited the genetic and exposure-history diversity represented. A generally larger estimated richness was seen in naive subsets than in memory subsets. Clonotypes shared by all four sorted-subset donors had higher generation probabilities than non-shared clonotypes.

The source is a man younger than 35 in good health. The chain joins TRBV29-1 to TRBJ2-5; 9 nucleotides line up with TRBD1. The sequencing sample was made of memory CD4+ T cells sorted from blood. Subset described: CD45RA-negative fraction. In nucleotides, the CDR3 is TGCAGCGCGGACAGGGGTGTCGAGACCCAGTACTTC. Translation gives CSADRGVETQYF.